This T cell receptor (beta chain) was documented in a study of regulatory T cells in long-lasting Graves disease. Study information: Graves' patients (newly diagnosed) had been on antithyroid drugs under 3 months.

Findings of the study overall: TCR diversity was lower in persistent than newly diagnosed Graves' disease. The sample size was small, and this may have reduced accuracy.

CDR3 length: 15 amino acids. The V gene lost 5 bases and the J gene lost 5 bases, with 16 bases spanning the gap. This clonotype was seen ten or more times. As yet, its antigen is unknown. TCR beta libraries were built with iRepertoire HTBI primers and Arm-PCR of CDR3 regions. TCRdb fed the multiplex PCR reads into MiXCR, producing one record per CDR3 protein. The table records about 330,000 distinct CDR3 sequences, about 17% of them present only once. The time point: newly diagnosed GD, antithyroid drugs for less than 3 months. PBMC-derived RNA was used for the TCR library. This sample also appeared in a second study, on T cells in Graves' hyperthyroidism and ophthalmopathy.

This specimen was peripheral blood mononuclear cells (PBMCs), taken at new diagnosis, from a patient treated with antithyroid drugs. The receptor comes from a woman aged 18-30 years with Graves disease. The chain combines TRBV12-3 or TRBV12-4 with TRBJ1-5; D call uncertain. CDR3 nucleotides: TGTGCCAGCAGTCCTCGACAAGCCCAAGATCAGCCCCAGCATTTT. Protein sequence: CASSPRQAQDQPQHF.